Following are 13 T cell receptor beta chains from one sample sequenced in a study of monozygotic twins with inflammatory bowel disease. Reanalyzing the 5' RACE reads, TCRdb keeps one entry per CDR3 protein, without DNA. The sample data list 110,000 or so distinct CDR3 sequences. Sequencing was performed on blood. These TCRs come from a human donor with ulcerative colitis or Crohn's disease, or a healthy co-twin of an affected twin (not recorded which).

This CDR3 is CASSLTGVWVAFF. The chain couples TRBV7-2 to TRBJ1-1; TCRdb outputs TRBD1, but without DNA this stays unchecked. The V gene's germline CDR1 is SGHTA and CDR2 FQGNSA. This CDR3 comprises 13 residues.

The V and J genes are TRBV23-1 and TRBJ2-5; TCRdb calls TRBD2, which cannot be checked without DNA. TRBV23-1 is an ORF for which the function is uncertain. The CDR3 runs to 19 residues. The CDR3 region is CASSHRDLLRPPVQETQYF.

CDR3 protein: CSAGGGLRETQYF. The chain is built from TRBV20-1 and TRBJ2-5; absent DNA, TCRdb's TRBD1 call cannot be checked. Germline-derived CDR1 and CDR2 are DFQATT and SNEGSKA (reference sequence). CDR3 length equals 13 residues.

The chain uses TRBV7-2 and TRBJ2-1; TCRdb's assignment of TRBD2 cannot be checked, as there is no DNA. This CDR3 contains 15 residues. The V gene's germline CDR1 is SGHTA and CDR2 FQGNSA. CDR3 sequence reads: CASSLDGRVYNEQFF.

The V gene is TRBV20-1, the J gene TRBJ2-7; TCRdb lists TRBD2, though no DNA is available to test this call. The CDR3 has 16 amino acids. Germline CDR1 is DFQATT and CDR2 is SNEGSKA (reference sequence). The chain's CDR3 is CSANAGTSGSLYEQYF.

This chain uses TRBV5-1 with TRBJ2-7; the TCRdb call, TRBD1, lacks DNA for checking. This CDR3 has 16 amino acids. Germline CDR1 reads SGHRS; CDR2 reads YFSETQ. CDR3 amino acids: CASSLGRTGDIYEQYF.

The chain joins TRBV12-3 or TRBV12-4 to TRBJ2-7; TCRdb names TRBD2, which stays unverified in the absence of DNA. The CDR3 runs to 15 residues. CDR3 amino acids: CASSHGGLAAYEQYF.

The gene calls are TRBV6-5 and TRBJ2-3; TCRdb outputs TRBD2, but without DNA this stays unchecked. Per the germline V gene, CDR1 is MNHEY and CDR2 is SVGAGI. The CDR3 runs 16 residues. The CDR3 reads CASSYHPPQGLDTQYF.

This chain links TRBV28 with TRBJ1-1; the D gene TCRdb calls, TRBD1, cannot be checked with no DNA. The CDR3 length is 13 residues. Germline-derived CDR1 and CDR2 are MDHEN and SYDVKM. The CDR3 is CASSGRDPTMAFF.

The CDR3 sequence: CASSLDIGTEAFF. The chain combines TRBV5-1 with TRBJ1-1. CDR3 length equals 13 residues. Germline V gene lookup returns CDR1 SGHRS and CDR2 YFSETQ.

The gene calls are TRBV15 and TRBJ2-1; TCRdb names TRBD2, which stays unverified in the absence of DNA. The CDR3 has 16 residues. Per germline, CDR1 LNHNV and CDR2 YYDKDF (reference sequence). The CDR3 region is CATSGGLAGEGVEQFF. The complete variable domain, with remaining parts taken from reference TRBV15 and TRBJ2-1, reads DAMVIQNPRYQVTQFGKPVTLSCSQTLNHNVMYWYQQKSSQAPKLLFHYYDKDFNNEADTPDNFQSRRPNTSFCFLDIRSPGLGDTAMYLCATSGGLAGEGVEQFFGPGTRLTVL.

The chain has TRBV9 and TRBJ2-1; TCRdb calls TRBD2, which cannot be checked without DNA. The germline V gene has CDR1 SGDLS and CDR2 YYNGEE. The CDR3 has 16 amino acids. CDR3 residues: CASSVGDSGGVREQFF.

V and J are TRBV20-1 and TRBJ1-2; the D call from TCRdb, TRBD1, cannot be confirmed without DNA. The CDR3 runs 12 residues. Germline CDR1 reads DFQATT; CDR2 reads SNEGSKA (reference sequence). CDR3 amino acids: CSLVGTGYGYTF.